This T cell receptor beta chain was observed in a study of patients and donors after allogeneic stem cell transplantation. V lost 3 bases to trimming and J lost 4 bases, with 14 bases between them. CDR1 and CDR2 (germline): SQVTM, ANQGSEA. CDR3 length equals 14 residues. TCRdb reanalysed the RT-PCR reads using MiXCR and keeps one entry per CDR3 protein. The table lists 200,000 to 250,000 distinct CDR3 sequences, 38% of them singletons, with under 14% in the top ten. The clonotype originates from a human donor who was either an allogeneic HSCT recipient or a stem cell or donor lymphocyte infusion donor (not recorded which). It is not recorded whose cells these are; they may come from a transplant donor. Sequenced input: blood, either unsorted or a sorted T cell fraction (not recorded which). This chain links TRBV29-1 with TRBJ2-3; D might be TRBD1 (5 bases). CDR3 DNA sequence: TGCAGCGTTGACCAGGACAAATCCGCAGATACGCAGTATTTT. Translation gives CSVDQDKSADTQYF.